The entry that follows covers one TCR beta chain sequence. CDR1 is SGHNT and CDR2 is YENEEA in the germline V gene. This CDR3 comprises 14 residues. V shed 5 bases and J shed 1 base, with 11 bases lying between them. This sample stems from a study of blood T cells in healthy people across ages. Alongside a J-beta primer mix, a sample-barcoded 5' primer served in a second PCR lasting about 6 to 12 cycles. TCRdb independently ran MiXCR on the 5' RACE reads; one entry per CDR3 protein. This table has 1.5 million to 2 million distinct CDR3 sequences, about 49% appearing once. No fewer than 5 micrograms of total RNA were isolated from every sample.

This TCR came from a woman aged 40-49 years in good health. V gene TRBV11-3 combines with J gene TRBJ1-1, with D unclear. The material sequenced was blood. The DNA for the CDR3 is TGTGCCAGCAGCCCCGGACTCTCGAACACTGAAGCTTTCTTT. This encodes CASSPGLSNTEAFF.